These 15 T cell receptor beta chains originate from one sample sequenced in a study of T cell repertoires in cytomegalovirus infection. TCRdb re-analysed the reads in MiXCR, keeping a single row per CDR3 protein. The sample shows about 890,000 distinct CDR3 sequences, approximately 31% of them seen only once. The antigens of these receptors remain unknown. The sample was cultured CD8+ T cells from PBMCs, taken from culture after CMV antigen stimulation. These receptors were collected from a human donor in good health (CMV status not recorded). Some clones in this sample may be carry-over from other donors' samples.

The rearrangement joins TRBV29-1 to TRBJ2-6; D might be TRBD1 (7 bases). The V gene lost 5 bases and the J gene lost 2 bases, with 10 bases spanning the gap. The germline V gene has CDR1 SQVTM and CDR2 ANQGSEA. The CDR3 spans 14 residues. Here the CDR3 DNA reads TGCAGCGTTCAGGGGGGAGCTGGGGCCAACGTCCTGACTTTC. As protein: CSVQGGAGANVLTF.

The chain carries TRBV28 and TRBJ1-3, with D tentatively TRBD1 (5 bases). The CDR3 has 14 residues. The V gene lost 7 bases and the J gene lost 4 bases, with 14 bases spanning the gap. Germline V gives CDR1 MDHEN, CDR2 SYDVKM. In DNA form, the CDR3 reads TGTGCCAGCACCCCCTGGGGGACGGGAAACACCATATATTTT. It encodes CASTPWGTGNTIYF.

The gene calls are TRBV7-8 and TRBJ2-7, with TRBD1 identical over 9 bases. The J segment lost 2 bases and the V segment lost 2 bases, leaving 13 bases of the junction unmatched. CDR1 is SGHVS and CDR2 is FQNEAQ in the germline V gene. This CDR3 has 18 amino acids. CDR3 protein: CASSLQDRGGGATYEQYF. DNA for the CDR3: TGTGCCAGCAGCTTACAGGACAGGGGAGGTGGGGCAACCTACGAGCAGTACTTC.

The chain is built from TRBV27 and TRBJ1-4; D unresolved. CDR1 and CDR2 (germline): MNHEY, SMNVEV (reference sequence). The germline V and J ends were trimmed by 4 bases and 11 bases, with 17 bases remaining between them. The CDR3 has 14 amino acids. CDR3 bases: TGTGCCAGCAGTTCTCTTCAGGACCAAACTAAACTGTTTTTT. It encodes CASSSLQDQTKLFF.

This clonotype was seen a handful of times. This chain joins TRBV7-6 and TRBJ1-4; 11 bases line up with TRBD1. J was trimmed by 6 bases and V by 4 bases; bases with no gene match: 4. CDR1 SGHVS and CDR2 FNYEAQ come from the germline V gene. CDR3 length: 15 residues. The CDR3 protein is CASSSGQGADEKLFF. Here the CDR3 DNA reads TGTGCCAGCAGCTCCGGACAGGGGGCAGATGAAAAACTGTTTTTT.

This clonotype turned up a few times. The genes are TRBV12-3 or TRBV12-4 and TRBJ2-7, with TRBD2 matching 9 bases. Trimming removed 4 bases from V and 4 bases from J; junction bases left unmatched: 2. This CDR3 is built from 13 residues. The CDR3 sequence: CASSWGLAYEQYV. CDR3 in DNA: TGTGCCAGCAGTTGGGGACTAGCTTACGAGCAGTACGTC.

This chain links TRBV4-1 with TRBJ2-7; D is perhaps TRBD1 or TRBD2 (5 bases each). The germline gives CDR1 MGHRA, CDR2 YSYEKL. This CDR3 has 14 residues. The ends were cut back, 0 bases at V and 4 bases at J, with 10 bases in the middle. The CDR3 DNA is TGCGCCAGCAGCCAAGACGGGGACGGGTACGAGCAGTACTTC. This translates into CASSQDGDGYEQYF.

The chain employs TRBV4-1 and TRBJ2-1; weak D call: TRBD2 (5 bases). The ends were cut back, 6 bases at V and 5 bases at J, with 11 bases in the middle. This CDR3 comprises 13 residues. Per germline, CDR1 MGHRA and CDR2 YSYEKL. The CDR3 sequence is CASSQKRDNEQFF. The CDR3 DNA follows: TGCGCCAGCAGTCAAAAGAGGGACAATGAGCAGTTCTTC.

This clonotype was counted a few times. This sequence joins TRBV19 and TRBJ2-7; the match to TRBD2 covers 13 bases. With V trimmed by 1 base and J by 4 bases, 4 bases remained unmatched. The CDR3 is 16 amino acids. Looked up from germline, CDR1 is LNHDA and CDR2 is SQIVND (reference sequence). In DNA, the CDR3 is TGTGCCAGTAGTATAGGAGGGACTAGCGGGGTGTACGAGCAGTACTTC. It specifies CASSIGGTSGVYEQYF.

This clonotype was recorded a few times. The chain employs TRBV20-1 and TRBJ2-7, with 8 bases identical to TRBD1. CDR1 DFQATT and CDR2 SNEGSKA come from the germline V gene (reference sequence). This CDR3 is 15 amino acids long. With V trimmed by 3 bases and J by 2 bases, 9 bases remained unmatched. CDR3: CSASGNGQGAYEQYF. CDR3 bases: TGCAGTGCTAGCGGCAACGGACAGGGCGCCTACGAGCAGTACTTC.

This clonotype was found many times. The chain has TRBV7-9 and TRBJ2-1, with 9 nucleotides matching TRBD2. Germline CDR1 SEHNR, CDR2 FQNEAQ (reference sequence). V shed 7 bases, J shed 3 bases, and the junction held 10 bases outside the gene matches. The CDR3 totals 16 residues. The CDR3 spells CASIPKLAGHYNEQFF. Written as DNA, the CDR3 is TGTGCCAGCATCCCCAAGCTAGCGGGGCACTACAATGAGCAGTTCTTC.

This clonotype was seen a few times. The chain employs TRBV29-1 and TRBJ1-2, with D uncertain. V was cut by 6 bases and J by 7 bases, with 24 bases left in between. CDR1 is SQVTM and CDR2 is ANQGSEA in the germline V gene. The CDR3 is 15 amino acids. CDR3 sequence reads: CSVRRDDETARGYTF. CDR3 DNA: TGCAGCGTCCGACGAGACGACGAGACTGCTCGTGGCTACACCTTC.

The chain joins TRBV6-1 to TRBJ2-7; D gene uncertain. The V end lost 10 bases, the J end lost 0 bases, and 16 bases lay between the germline ends. In germline, CDR1 is MNHNS, CDR2 SASEGT. This CDR3 has 14 residues. CDR3 sequence (DNA): TGTGCCACCCGTCCTCTGCGTAGCTCCTACGAGCAGTACGTC. Protein product: CATRPLRSSYEQYV.

For this clonotype: This may be a read error: a much more frequent sequence differs by one nucleotide. J is TRBJ2-3 and V is TRBV6-2 or TRBV6-3; either TRBD1 or TRBD2 may supply D (5 bases each). CDR3 length equals 21 residues. From germline, CDR1 is MNHEY and CDR2 SVGEGT. Trimming took 2 bases from V and 0 from J, leaving 27 bases between them. CDR3 region: CASSYNPGRIYSLPSTDTQYF. The CDR3 bases are TGTGCCAGCAGTTACAATCCGGGACGGATCTATAGCCTCCCAAGCACAGATACGCAGTATTTT.

In this sample, this clonotype turned up many times. The gene calls are TRBV7-9 and TRBJ2-1; weak D call: TRBD1 (5 bases). The germline V gene encodes CDR1 SEHNR and CDR2 FQNEAQ (reference sequence). V lost 5 bases and J lost 4, with 6 bases in between. The CDR3 totals 12 residues. CDR3 in amino acids: CASSHRYNEQFF. CDR3 DNA sequence: TGTGCCAGCAGCCACAGGTACAATGAGCAGTTCTTC.